The rows below give T cell receptor beta chains drawn from one sample of a study of T cells after yellow fever vaccination. TCRdb processed the 5' RACE reads anew with MiXCR; each CDR3 protein has one entry. The sample comprises 450,000 to 550,000 distinct CDR3 sequences, just over 20% of which are singletons, and roughly a sixth rests with the top ten. The sample consisted of PBMCs, taken roughly 20 days after the first yellow fever vaccination. The receptors were gathered from a man in his late teens or twenties who received the YFV17D yellow fever vaccine. Both conserved end residues are part of each CDR3. A D gene is named only where the DNA matches it firmly. A clone size is listed for some rows: how often the clone was seen (once, few, many), or a class if it is expanded.

clone_size j_call v_call d_call cdr3_nt cdr3_aa
NA TRBJ1-4 TRBV12-3/TRBV12-4 NA TGTGCCAGCACCTCCGGGAGGCGGGGGTGGAATGAAAAACTGTTTTTT CASTSGRRGWNEKLFF
NA TRBJ1-1 TRBV29-1 NA TGCAGCGTTGATGAGCAAGGAGTGGAAGCTTTCTTT CSVDEQGVEAFF
NA TRBJ2-5 TRBV2 TRBD1 TGTGCCAGCAGGCTGGACAGGGCCCAAGAGACCCAGTACTTC CASRLDRAQETQYF
NA TRBJ2-1 TRBV11-2 TRBD2 TGTGCCAGCAGCCACCATAGCGGGGGAGGCTACAATGAGCAGTTCTTC CASSHHSGGGYNEQFF
NA TRBJ1-5 TRBV7-9 NA TGTGCCAGCAGCGCCCCCAACGGTGATCAGCCCCAGCATTTT CASSAPNGDQPQHF
NA TRBJ1-6 TRBV5-1 TRBD1 TGCGCCAGCAGCATAGGGACAGGCTATAATTCACCCCTCCACTTT CASSIGTGYNSPLHF
NA TRBJ2-1 TRBV20-1 NA TGCAGTGCTAGGGGGGATTGGACCTACAATGAGCAGTTCTTC CSARGDWTYNEQFF
NA TRBJ2-1 TRBV6-5 NA TGTGCCAGCAGTTACTCTCAGGGGAACTGGGACAATGAGCAGTTCTTC CASSYSQGNWDNEQFF
few TRBJ2-2 TRBV6-1 TRBD1 TGTGCCAGCAGTACATCATACGAGGGACAGGGGGTAACCGGGGAGCTGTTTTTT CASSTSYEGQGVTGELFF
NA TRBJ1-6 TRBV7-6 TRBD1 TGTGCCAGCAGCTTAGTAGACAGGGGGTTTACACCCCTCCACTTT CASSLVDRGFTPLHF
NA TRBJ2-7 TRBV7-2 NA TGTGCCAGCAGCTTAATAGGGCAGGGGGAGCAGTACTTC CASSLIGQGEQYF
NA TRBJ1-2 TRBV14 TRBD1 TGTGCCAGCAGCCGATCCGGGACAGGGGGCGATGGCTACACCTTC CASSRSGTGGDGYTF
many TRBJ2-3 TRBV20-1 TRBD2 TGCATAGGACTAGGGTTGGGAGATACGCAGTATTTT CIGLGLGDTQYF
NA TRBJ2-3 TRBV7-2 NA TGTGCCAGCAGCTTAGTAAGAGATACGCAGTATTTT CASSLVRDTQYF
NA TRBJ2-3 TRBV24-1 NA TGTGCCACCAGTGATTCAGACCCTCCCCGTACGCAGTATTTT CATSDSDPPRTQYF
NA TRBJ2-2 TRBV4-3 TRBD2 TGCGCCAGCAGCCAAGTCGCTAGCGGTGCCGGGGAGCTGTTTTTT CASSQVASGAGELFF